This TCR beta chain comes out of a study of T cell responses to AZD1222 COVID-19 vaccine. Whole-study results and caveats: Spike-specific TCR depth and breadth grew after two AZD1222 doses.

Profiling relied on immunoSEQ multiplex PCR, and the TCRdb table lists in-frame clones only, not all of them. The sample yields 100,000 to 150,000 clones, 89% seen once. This clone was seen just once. No antigen is known for it. The TCR originated in an adult in good health. The sequencing here drew on peripheral blood, taken on day 0 of AZD1222 vaccination.

Written as DNA, the CDR3 is TGCGCCAGCAGCCAAGCCAAATTGGGGGGACAGGGGGCTTGGGGCTACACCTTC. This translates into CASSQAKLGGQGAWGYTF. This rearrangement joins TRBV4-3 to TRBJ1-2; TRBD1 matches 12 bases. The trim removed 1 base at V and 8 bases at J, leaving 14 bases unmatched. The CDR3 extends over 18 amino acids. CDR1 LGHNA and CDR2 YSLEER come from the germline V gene.